The 10 T cell receptor beta chains below come from one sample, sequenced in a study of Ad26.COV2.S vaccination and SARS-CoV-2 variants. Treatment: over 15 received Ad26.COV2.S at low or high dose, single or two shots; several received placebo; per-sample allocation not given. Collection of the samples took place on day 63 after the first injection of vaccine or placebo. The table came from immunoSEQ multiplex PCR; TCRdb's copy has only in-frame clones and leaves some out. The table records 440,000 or so clones, 90% of them present only once. This specimen was peripheral blood, taken in a trial of Ad26.COV2.S vaccine versus placebo. The receptors here all came from a person aged 18 to 65 who received the Ad26.COV2.S COVID-19 vaccine or a placebo.

The CDR3 DNA reads TGCGCCAGCAGCTCCTCGGGGTCCACCGGGTTAAACACCGGGGAGCTGTTTTTT. Its translation: CASSSSGSTGLNTGELFF. This rearrangement joins TRBV5-1 to TRBJ2-2; a possible D gene is TRBD2 (5 bases). Trimming took 3 bases from V and 2 from J, leaving 20 bases between them. The CDR3 sequence is 18 residues long. CDR1 SGHRS and CDR2 YFSETQ come from the germline V gene.

The chain couples TRBV4-1 to TRBJ1-5; tentatively, D is TRBD1 (5 bases). This CDR3 contains 18 residues. Germline CDR1 and CDR2: MGHRA and YSYEKL. V dropped 0 bases and J dropped 2 bases, with 17 bases sitting between them. The CDR3 reads CASSQEPGQNGGNQPQHF. The CDR3 DNA follows: TGCGCCAGCAGCCAAGAACCGGGGCAGAATGGGGGCAATCAGCCCCAGCATTTT.

Written as DNA, the CDR3 is TGTGCCAGCAGCCTAATGACAGGGGGTGGAAACACCATATATTTT. Amino acids: CASSLMTGGGNTIYF. This chain joins TRBV3-1 (or the pseudogene TRBV3-2) and TRBJ1-3, with TRBD1 identical over 9 bases. The CDR3 has 15 amino acids. V lost 4 bases to trimming and J lost 3 bases; unmatched junction nucleotides: 4. Looked up from germline, CDR1 is LGHDT and CDR2 is YNNKEL (reference sequence).

The rearrangement links TRBV15 to TRBJ1-5; D is unresolved. The V gene's germline CDR1 is LNHNV and CDR2 YYDKDF (reference sequence). The CDR3 is 13 amino acids. Trimming left V 3 bases short and J 3 bases short, with 6 bases between. CDR3: CATSRGINQPQHF. The CDR3, as DNA: TGTGCCACCAGCAGGGGGATCAATCAGCCCCAGCATTTT.

The CDR3 here is CASSLWPRAGNEQFF. In nucleotides, the CDR3 is TGTGCCAGCAGCTTATGGCCCAGGGCCGGCAATGAGCAGTTCTTC. This chain connects TRBV7-2 to TRBJ2-1; possible D gene TRBD1, 5 bases. Per germline, CDR1 SGHTA and CDR2 FQGNSA. This CDR3 contains 15 residues. The V and J ends lost 2 bases and 6 bases respectively, with 14 bases between them.

J is TRBJ2-7 and V is TRBV2, with a weak D call TRBD1 (5 bases). V was cut by 1 base and J by 4 bases, with 11 bases left in between. The CDR3 consists of 14 residues. Germline CDR1 is SNHLY and CDR2 is FYNNEI. CDR3 amino acids: CASSEDGHGYEQYF. The CDR3 DNA follows: TGTGCCAGCAGTGAAGATGGACACGGTTACGAGCAGTACTTC.

The genes are TRBV3-1 (or the pseudogene TRBV3-2) and TRBJ2-7; D is undetermined. The ends were cut back, 3 bases at V and 7 bases at J, with 10 bases in the middle. Germline-derived CDR1 and CDR2 are LGHDT and YNNKEL (reference sequence). CDR3 length: 12 amino acids. The CDR3 DNA reads TGTGCCAGCAGCCATACCCAGACTGAGCAGTACTTC. Translation gives CASSHTQTEQYF.

This chain connects TRBV5-1 to TRBJ2-7; D call uncertain. Between the trimmed V and J ends, which lost 0 bases and 3 bases, there was a span of 7 bases. Per germline, CDR1 SGHRS and CDR2 YFSETQ. This CDR3 is 13 amino acids long. The CDR3 coding sequence is TGCGCCAGCAGCTTGGAACTTAACTACGAGCAGTACTTC. Its protein product is CASSLELNYEQYF.

This clone was detected only a few times. This chain uses TRBV6-2 or TRBV6-3 with TRBJ2-7; no clear D gene. V dropped 6 bases and J dropped 4 bases, with 16 bases sitting between them. The CDR3 extends over 14 amino acids. Germline lookup yields CDR1 MNHEY and CDR2 SVGEGT. The CDR3 region is CASSPTFLGYEQYF. As DNA, the CDR3 is TGTGCCAGCAGCCCTACCTTCCTAGGGTACGAGCAGTACTTC.

The chain couples TRBV13 to TRBJ2-1; 9 bases align to TRBD2. J gave up 6 bases and V 5 bases, and 8 bases lay outside the gene matches. The CDR3 has 15 amino acids. Germline CDR1 reads PRHDT; CDR2 reads FYEKMQ (reference sequence). CDR3 bases: TGTGCCAGCAGCCCCCGACTTAGCGGGGGCAATGAGCAGTTCTTC. Its translation is CASSPRLSGGNEQFF. The full variable domain, in which reference TRBV13 and TRBJ2-1 provide the parts outside the CDR3, is AAGVIQSPRHLIKEKRETATLKCYPIPRHDTVYWYQQGPGQDPQFLISFYEKMQSDKGSIPDRFSAQQFSDYHSELNMSSLELGDSALYFCASSPRLSGGNEQFFGPGTRLTVL.